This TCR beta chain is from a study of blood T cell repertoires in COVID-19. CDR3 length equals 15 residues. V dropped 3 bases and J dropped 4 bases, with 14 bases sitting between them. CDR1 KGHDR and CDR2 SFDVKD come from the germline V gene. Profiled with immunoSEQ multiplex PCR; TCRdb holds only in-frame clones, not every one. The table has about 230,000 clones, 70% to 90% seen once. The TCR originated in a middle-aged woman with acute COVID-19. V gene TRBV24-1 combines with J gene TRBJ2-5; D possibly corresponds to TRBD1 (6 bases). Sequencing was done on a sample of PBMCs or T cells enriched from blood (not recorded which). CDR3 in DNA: TGTGCCACCAGTGATCCGACAGGACCGGGAGAGACCCAGTACTTC. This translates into CATSDPTGPGETQYF.